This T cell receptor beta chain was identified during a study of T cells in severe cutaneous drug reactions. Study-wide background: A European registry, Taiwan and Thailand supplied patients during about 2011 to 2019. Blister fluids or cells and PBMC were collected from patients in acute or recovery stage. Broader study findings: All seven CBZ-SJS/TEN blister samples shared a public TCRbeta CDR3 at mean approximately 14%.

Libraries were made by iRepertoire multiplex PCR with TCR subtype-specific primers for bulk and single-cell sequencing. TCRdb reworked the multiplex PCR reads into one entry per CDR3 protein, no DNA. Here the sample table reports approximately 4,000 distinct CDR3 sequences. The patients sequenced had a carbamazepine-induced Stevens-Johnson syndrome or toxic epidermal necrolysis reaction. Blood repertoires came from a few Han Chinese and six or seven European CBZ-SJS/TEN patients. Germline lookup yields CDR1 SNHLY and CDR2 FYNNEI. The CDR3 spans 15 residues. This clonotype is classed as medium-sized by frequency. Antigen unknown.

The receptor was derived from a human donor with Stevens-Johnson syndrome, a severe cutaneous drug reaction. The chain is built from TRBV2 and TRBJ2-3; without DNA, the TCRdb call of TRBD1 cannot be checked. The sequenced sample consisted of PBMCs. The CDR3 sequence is CASSAGQGLTDTQYF.